The entry below gives a single T cell receptor (beta chain) sequence along with its context. What antigen it recognizes has not been identified. No much larger clone exists at a distance of one base, and base qualities are not known. The method behind the library was PCR. The data were produced on an Illumina HiSeq 2500. TCR library preparation used molecular barcoding, with unique molecular identifiers applied to normalize quantification of the TCRbeta repertoire. Using fastp at Q25 and MiXCR, TCRdb reprocessed the public reads and kept productive beta chains. Each CDR3 protein gets just one entry, which takes the most common genes and DNA from the rows behind it. For this sample there are 70,000 or so distinct CDR3 sequences; around 9.9% appear just once. The ten largest clones capture approximately 13% of the sample. This record comes from a study of T-cell reconstitution after alpha-beta-depleted transplantation in children listed by TCRdb under 2016. Regarding the complete study: Using TCR repertoire profiling, the study followed T-cell immune reconstitution in a quantitative way in children after TCRalphabeta/CD19-depleted allogeneic hematopoietic cell transplantation.

Looking up the germline V gene (reference sequence) yields CDR1 SEHNR and CDR2 FQNEAQ. CDR3 length: 14 amino acids, cysteine to phenylalanine. The kept DNA is CDR3 alone, 42 bases in frame from the first base. Trimming accounts for 5 bases at V and 6 bases at J, while the number of junction bases matched to no gene is 8. The treatment or condition label for this specimen denotes: allogeneic hematopoietic cell transplantation with graft depleted of TCRalphabeta T cells and CD19 B cells. The children who served as transplant recipients had been given grafts of TCRalphabeta/CD19-depleted allogeneic hematopoietic cells. Overall study results and their limits: The frequencies of hyperexpanded clones fell over the following months, and after one year, T-cell counts and TCRbeta diversity were mostly attributed to newly produced T cells. Apparently early alphabetaT-cell count recovery about two months after transplant reportedly relied on only several hundred rapidly expanded clones derived from non-depleted graft cells. In some patients, high TCRbeta diversity at day 60 was attributed to recipient T cells and intrathymic progenitors that had survived conditioning.

The material sequenced was PBMCs, taken before TCRalphabeta/CD19-depleted stem cell transplant. The receptor's source is a boy younger than 18 with acute myeloid leukemia, due to receive a stem cell transplant. This chain is built from TRBV7-9 and TRBJ2-3; 7 bases in the middle match TRBD1. The nucleotide sequence is given as TGTGCCAGCAGCGCCGGGACAGTTTCTGATACGCAGTATTTT. The resulting protein is CASSAGTVSDTQYF.